Presented here are 10 T cell receptor beta chains from one specimen sequenced in a study of regulatory T cells in long-lasting Graves disease. Time point here: persistent/refractory GD, antithyroid drugs over 5 years with positive TRAb. The TCR library was prepared using RNA isolated from PBMCs. Through Arm-PCR of CDR3 regions and iRepertoire HTBI primers, TCR beta libraries were built. TCRdb fed the multiplex PCR reads into MiXCR, producing one record per CDR3 protein. Found here are hundreds of thousands of distinct CDR3 sequences, around 30% of them singletons; the top ten hold around 40%. The specimen was peripheral blood mononuclear cells (PBMCs), collected when the disease was refractory, from a patient treated with antithyroid drugs. These TCRs come from a female donor with Graves disease.

This clonotype was recorded many times. The V and J genes are TRBV28 and TRBJ1-2; no clear D. With 2 bases removed from V and 2 bases from J, the gap between germline ends came to 12 bases. Germline V gives CDR1 MDHEN, CDR2 SYDVKM. This CDR3 spans 15 amino acids. The CDR3 DNA is TGTGCCAGCAGTTTACCACCTGCCCAGAACTATGGCTACACCTTC. Its protein is CASSLPPAQNYGYTF.

The chain links TRBV20-1 to TRBJ2-7; D ambiguous. This CDR3 region has 14 residues. The V gene lost 5 bases and the J gene lost 0 bases, with 14 bases spanning the gap. Germline V gives CDR1 DFQATT, CDR2 SNEGSKA (reference sequence). CDR3 amino acids: CSAYGRRSSYEQYF. Here the CDR3 DNA reads TGCAGTGCTTACGGACGGCGAAGCTCCTACGAGCAGTACTTC.

This clonotype has only a few counts. The rearrangement uses TRBV6-1 and TRBJ2-7, with 16 bases matching TRBD2. V lost 6 bases, J lost 2 bases, and 1 base stayed unmatched. The CDR3 has 15 residues. Germline CDR1 is MNHNS and CDR2 is SASEGT. The CDR3 DNA sequence: TGTGCCAGCAGCGGGACTAGCGGGAGGGCCTACGAGCAGTACTTC. Its protein is CASSGTSGRAYEQYF.

The rearrangement uses TRBV20-1 and TRBJ2-7; no clear D. V lost 0 bases and J 7 bases, leaving 16 bases between the germline ends. This CDR3 region has 14 residues. Germline loops: CDR1 DFQATT, CDR2 SNEGSKA (reference sequence). CDR3 coding DNA: TGCAGTGCTAGAGATGTGAGGTACAACGGAGAGCAGTACTTC. Amino acids: CSARDVRYNGEQYF.

The sample holds a few counts of this clonotype. The chain recombines TRBV27 with TRBJ1-2, with 10 bases aligning to TRBD1. CDR3 size: 14 residues. Germline CDR1 is MNHEY and CDR2 is SMNVEV (reference sequence). The V gene end was trimmed by 6 bases and the J gene end by 3 bases; junction bases not matched to a gene: 4. This CDR3 is CASRGQGRDYGYTF. DNA for the CDR3: TGTGCCAGCAGGGGACAGGGGAGGGACTATGGCTACACCTTC.

A few counts support this clonotype. V and J are TRBV6-1 and TRBJ1-5; D remains unclear. The CDR3 sequence is 17 residues long. V shed 0 bases and J shed 6 bases, with 18 bases lying between them. Germline-derived CDR1 and CDR2 are MNHNS and SASEGT. DNA for the CDR3: TGTGCCAGCAGTGAAGCCTGGGGAGGAATAGGAGGTCAGCCCCAGCATTTT. This encodes CASSEAWGGIGGQPQHF.

This clonotype appeared many times. The V gene is TRBV20-1, the J gene TRBJ2-7; D possibly corresponds to TRBD1 (6 bases). Trimming shortened V by 4 bases and J by 3 bases, and 16 bases separated the two germline ends. The germline V gene has CDR1 DFQATT and CDR2 SNEGSKA (reference sequence). The CDR3 consists of 14 residues. This CDR3 is CSAIRASRGYEQYF. The CDR3 DNA reads as TGCAGTGCTATCCGGGCTAGCAGGGGCTACGAGCAGTACTTC.

Many counts were recorded for this clonotype. The genes are TRBV7-3 and TRBJ2-7, with D possibly matching TRBD2 (7 bases). The CDR3 consists of 16 residues. Trimming shortened V by 5 bases and J by 5 bases, and 22 bases separated the two germline ends. Germline CDR1 and CDR2: SGHTA and FQGTGA. CDR3 protein: CASSPPVGAGEDEQYF. The CDR3, as DNA: TGTGCCAGCAGCCCGCCGGTGGGGGCGGGAGAGGACGAGCAGTACTTC.

V gene TRBV25-1 combines with J gene TRBJ2-2; D remains ambiguous. CDR3 length equals 13 residues. The V gene's germline CDR1 is MGHDK and CDR2 SYGVNS. Trimming stripped 4 bases from V and 4 bases from J, with 7 bases between. CDR3 DNA: TGTGCCAGCAGTGGGACCCTCACCGGGGAGCTGTTTTTT. Translated: CASSGTLTGELFF.

This clonotype was recorded once. This sequence joins TRBV11-2 and TRBJ1-5; no reliable D call. The V gene's germline CDR1 is SGHAT and CDR2 FQNNGV. The CDR3 sequence is 15 residues long. V lost 5 bases and J lost 5, with 16 bases in between. The CDR3 DNA is TGTGCCAGCAGCCCCGGGTTCCGGCAAGATCAGCCCCAGCATTTT. Translated, it gives CASSPGFRQDQPQHF.